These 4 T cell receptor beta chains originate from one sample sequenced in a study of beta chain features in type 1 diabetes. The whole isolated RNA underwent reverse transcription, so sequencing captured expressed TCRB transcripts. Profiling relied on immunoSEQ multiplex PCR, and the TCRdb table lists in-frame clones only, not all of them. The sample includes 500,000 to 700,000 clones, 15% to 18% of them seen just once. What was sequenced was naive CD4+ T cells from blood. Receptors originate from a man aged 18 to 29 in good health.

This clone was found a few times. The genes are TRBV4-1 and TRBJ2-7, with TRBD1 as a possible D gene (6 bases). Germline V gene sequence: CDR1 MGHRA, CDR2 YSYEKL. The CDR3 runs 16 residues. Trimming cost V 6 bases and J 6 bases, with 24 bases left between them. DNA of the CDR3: TGCGCCAGCAGGGGAAGGTTGATCGGGACACCGAGCGAGCAGTACTTC. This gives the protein CASRGRLIGTPSEQYF.

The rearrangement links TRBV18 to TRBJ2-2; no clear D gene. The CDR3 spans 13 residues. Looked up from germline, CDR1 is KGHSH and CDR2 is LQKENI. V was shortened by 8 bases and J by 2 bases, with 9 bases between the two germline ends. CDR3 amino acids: CASNDRNTGELFF. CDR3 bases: TGTGCCAGCAACGACCGAAACACCGGGGAGCTGTTTTTT.

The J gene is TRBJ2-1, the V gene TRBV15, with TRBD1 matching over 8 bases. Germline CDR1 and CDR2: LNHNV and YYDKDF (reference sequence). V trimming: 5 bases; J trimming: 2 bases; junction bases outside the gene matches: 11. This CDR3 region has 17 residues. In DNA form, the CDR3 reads TGTGCCACCAGCGATGTTGCCGACAGGGGACCCTACAATGAGCAGTTCTTC. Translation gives CATSDVADRGPYNEQFF.

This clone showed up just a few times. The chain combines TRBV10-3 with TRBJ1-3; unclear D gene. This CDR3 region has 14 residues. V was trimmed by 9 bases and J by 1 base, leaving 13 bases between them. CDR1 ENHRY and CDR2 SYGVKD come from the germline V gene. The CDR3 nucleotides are TGTGCCATTAGGGAGGGCCGGTCTGGAAACACCATATATTTT. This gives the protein CAIREGRSGNTIYF.